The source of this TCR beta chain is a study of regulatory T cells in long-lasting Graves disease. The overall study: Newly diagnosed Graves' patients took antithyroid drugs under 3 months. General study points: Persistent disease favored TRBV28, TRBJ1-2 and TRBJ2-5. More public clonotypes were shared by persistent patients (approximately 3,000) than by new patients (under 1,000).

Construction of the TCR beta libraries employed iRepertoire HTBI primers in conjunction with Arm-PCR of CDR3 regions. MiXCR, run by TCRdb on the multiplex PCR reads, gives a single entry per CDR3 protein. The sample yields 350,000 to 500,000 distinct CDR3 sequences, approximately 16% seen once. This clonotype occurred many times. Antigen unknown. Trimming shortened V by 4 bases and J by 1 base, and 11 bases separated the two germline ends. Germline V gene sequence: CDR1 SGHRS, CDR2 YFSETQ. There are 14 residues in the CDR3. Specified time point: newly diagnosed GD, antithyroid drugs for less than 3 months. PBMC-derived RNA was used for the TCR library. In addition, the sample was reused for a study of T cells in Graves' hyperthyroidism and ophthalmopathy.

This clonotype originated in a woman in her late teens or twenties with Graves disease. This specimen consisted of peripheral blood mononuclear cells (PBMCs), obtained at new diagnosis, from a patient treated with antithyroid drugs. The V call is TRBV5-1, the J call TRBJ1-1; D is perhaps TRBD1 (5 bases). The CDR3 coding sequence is TGCGCCAGCAGCAATCCTGGACAGAACACTGAAGCTTTCTTT. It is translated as CASSNPGQNTEAFF.